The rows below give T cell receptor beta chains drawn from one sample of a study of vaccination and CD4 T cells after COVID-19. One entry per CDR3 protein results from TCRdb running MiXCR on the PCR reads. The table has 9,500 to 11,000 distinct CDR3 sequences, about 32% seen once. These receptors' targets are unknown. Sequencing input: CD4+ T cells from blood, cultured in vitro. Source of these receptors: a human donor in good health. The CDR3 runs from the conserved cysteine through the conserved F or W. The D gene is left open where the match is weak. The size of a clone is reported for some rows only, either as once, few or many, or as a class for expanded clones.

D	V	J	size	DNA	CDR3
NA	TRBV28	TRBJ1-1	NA	TGTGCCAGCAGTTTGGGTAGGAGGGACACTGAAGCTTTCTTT	CASSLGRRDTEAFF
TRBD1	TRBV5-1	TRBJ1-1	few	TGCGCCAGCAGCTTCACAGGGGATACTGAAGCTTTCTTT	CASSFTGDTEAFF
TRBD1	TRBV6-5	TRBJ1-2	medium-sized	TGTGCCAGCAGTTCCCCTGACAGGGCGAACTATGGCTACACCTTC	CASSSPDRANYGYTF
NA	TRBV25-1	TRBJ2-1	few	TGTGCCAGCAGTGAGGCTAGCAATGAGCAGTTCTTC	CASSEASNEQFF
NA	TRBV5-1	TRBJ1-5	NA	TGCGCCAGCAGCTGGACTGGGGCCGGCAATCAGCCCCAGCATTTT	CASSWTGAGNQPQHF
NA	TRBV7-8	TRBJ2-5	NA	TGTGCCAGCAGCTTAGTCGGGCCAGAGACCCAGTACTTC	CASSLVGPETQYF
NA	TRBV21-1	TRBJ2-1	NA	TGTGCCAGCAGCGCCCGGGACGGCGACAATGAGCAGTTCTTC	CASSARDGDNEQFF
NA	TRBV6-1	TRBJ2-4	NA	TGTGCCAGTGGGGCCCTGGGCATTCAGTACTTC	CASGALGIQYF
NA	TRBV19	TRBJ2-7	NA	TGTGCCAGTAGCATAACAGGGACCGGTTACGAGCAGTACTTC	CASSITGTGYEQYF
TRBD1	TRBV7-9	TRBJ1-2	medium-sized	TGTGCCAGCAGCGGGAACAGGGGCGGGGATGGCTACACCTTC	CASSGNRGGDGYTF
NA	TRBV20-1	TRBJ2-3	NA	TGCAGTGCCCCGGGGGCGTGGGACACAGATACGCAGTATTTT	CSAPGAWDTDTQYF
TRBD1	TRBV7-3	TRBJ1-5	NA	TGTGCCAGCGGCGTTACAGGGGTTCAGCCCCAGCATTTT	CASGVTGVQPQHF
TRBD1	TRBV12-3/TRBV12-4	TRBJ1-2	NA	TGTGCCAGCAGTAACAGGGGTTTTAACTATGGCTACACCTTC	CASSNRGFNYGYTF
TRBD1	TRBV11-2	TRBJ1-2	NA	TGTGCCAGCAGCTTACCGGGACAGAAGGGGAATGGCTACACCTTC	CASSLPGQKGNGYTF
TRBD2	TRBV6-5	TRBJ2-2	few	TGTGCCAGCAGTTACTTCGGCGGGAGCGGGGAGCTGTTTTTT	CASSYFGGSGELFF
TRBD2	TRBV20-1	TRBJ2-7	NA	TGCAGTGCTCCGGGACTAGCGGGAGGGCCGAAAGAGCAGTACTTC	CSAPGLAGGPKEQYF
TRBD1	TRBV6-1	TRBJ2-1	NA	TGTGCCAGCAGGCTCGGGACAGGAAACCTCTACAATGAGCAGTTCTTC	CASRLGTGNLYNEQFF
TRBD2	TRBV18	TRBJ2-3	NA	TGTGCCAGCTCACCACCGGGAGGGGCCTCCACAGATACGCAGTATTTT	CASSPPGGASTDTQYF
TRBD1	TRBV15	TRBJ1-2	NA	TGTGCCACCAGCAGAGTATTGACAGGGGGCGCGGACTATGGCTACACCTTC	CATSRVLTGGADYGYTF
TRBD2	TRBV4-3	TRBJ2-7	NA	TGCGCCAGCAGCCGTGGACTAGCGGATCCTCGCGAGCAGTACTTC	CASSRGLADPREQYF
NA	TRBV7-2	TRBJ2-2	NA	TGTGCCAGCAGCTTAGTTAGGGCGAACACCGGGGAGCTGTTTTTT	CASSLVRANTGELFF
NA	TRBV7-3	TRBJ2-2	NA	TGTGCCAGCAGCTTTTCTGGGGGCGACACCGGGGAGCTGTTTTTT	CASSFSGGDTGELFF
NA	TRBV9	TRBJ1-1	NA	TGTGCCAGCTCCAACCTCACTGAAGCTTTCTTT	CASSNLTEAFF